The present T cell receptor (beta chain) was sequenced within a study of blood T cell repertoires in COVID-19. Whole-study context: PBMCs, B-cell-depleted T cells, or T cells were the source of the cDNA or gDNA that made up the material.

Those who participated ranged in age from about 18 to 89 years and resided in approximately 26 US areas. Donors in Cohort 3 who had recovered were those with two negative PCRs, healthcare professional clearance, or resolution of their symptoms. In the source study's methods: Counts of nucleated cells, estimated from reference gene primer amplification, were obtained. Assay: immunoSEQ multiplex PCR; the TCRdb copy retains only in-frame clones and omits some. That table gives V, J and clone size, and the DNA gave D and trimming. The sample holds about 380,000 clones, over 75% seen once. CDR1 and CDR2 (germline): MGHRA, YSYEKL. The CDR3 totals 16 residues. The V gene end was trimmed by 3 bases and the J gene end by 5 bases; junction bases not matched to a gene: 2.

The TCR sequence derives from a man aged 25 to 40 who had recovered from COVID-19. V and J are TRBV4-1 and TRBJ2-1, with 15 bases fitting TRBD2. Sequenced sample: PBMCs or T cells enriched from blood (not recorded which). This chain's CDR3 is CASSQRTSGGDNEQFF. CDR3 sequence (DNA): TGCGCCAGCAGCCAGAGGACTAGCGGGGGGGACAATGAGCAGTTCTTC.